Listed below are T cell receptor beta chains from one sample, sequenced in a study of blood T cells in healthy people across ages. TCRdb recomputed calls from the 5' RACE reads with MiXCR, one row per CDR3 protein. In the table there are around 500,000 distinct CDR3 sequences, about 28% of which are singletons. The same sample was also studied in work on T cells of mothers and their children.

Sequencing was performed on blood. The origin of the receptors is a boy between 2 and 15 years old in good health. CDR3s include the opening cysteine and the closing phenylalanine or tryptophan. The D gene is left open where the match is weak. The size field is filled for only some rows; it gives once, few, many or a size class.

j_call | clone_size | d_call | v_call | cdr3_aa | cdr3_nt
TRBJ1-2 | NA | TRBD1 | TRBV9 | CASSVNAWGTGGAFHYGYTF | TGTGCCAGCAGCGTAAACGCCTGGGGGACAGGGGGCGCATTTCACTATGGCTACACCTTC
TRBJ2-3 | NA | TRBD1 | TRBV7-2 | CASSQNRQGGTDTQYF | TGTGCCAGCAGTCAAAACCGACAGGGAGGCACAGATACGCAGTATTTT
TRBJ2-7 | NA | TRBD2 | TRBV7-9 | CASSSASGRAHEQYF | TGTGCCAGCAGCTCCGCTAGCGGGAGGGCCCACGAGCAGTACTTC
TRBJ2-6 | NA | NA | TRBV4-1 | CASSQDAASGANVLTF | TGCGCCAGCAGCCAAGACGCAGCGTCTGGGGCCAACGTCCTGACTTTC
TRBJ2-3 | NA | TRBD2 | TRBV13 | CASSLSQRGSTDTQYF | TGTGCCAGCAGCTTATCCCAGCGGGGATCCACAGATACGCAGTATTTT
TRBJ1-5 | few | TRBD1 | TRBV20-1 | CSASTQGVINQPQHF | TGCAGTGCTAGTACACAGGGGGTTATCAATCAGCCCCAGCATTTT
TRBJ2-7 | NA | NA | TRBV24-1 | CATSVPSSYEQYF | TGTGCCACCAGTGTGCCGAGCTCCTACGAGCAGTACTTC
TRBJ2-1 | NA | NA | TRBV9 | CASSVGNSPNNEQFF | TGTGCCAGCAGCGTAGGTAATTCGCCCAACAATGAGCAGTTCTTC
TRBJ2-7 | few | TRBD2 | TRBV10-2 | CASSEMREVHEQYF | TGCGCCAGCAGTGAGATGCGGGAGGTCCACGAGCAGTACTTC
TRBJ2-1 | few | NA | TRBV7-9 | CASSLYAGEQFF | TGTGCCAGCAGCTTATACGCGGGAGAGCAGTTCTTC
TRBJ1-1 | NA | NA | TRBV7-9 | CASRGGLTTEAFF | TGTGCCTCCCGCGGGGGGCTCACCACTGAAGCTTTCTTT
TRBJ2-3 | few | TRBD2 | TRBV12-3/TRBV12-4 | CASRGLAGGPGPEDTQYF | TGTGCCAGCAGGGGACTAGCGGGGGGGCCGGGCCCCGAAGATACGCAGTATTTT
TRBJ2-2 | few | TRBD1 | TRBV4-1 | CASSQRDRMNGELFF | TGCGCCAGCAGCCAAAGGGACAGGATGAACGGGGAGCTGTTTTTT
TRBJ2-7 | NA | TRBD1 | TRBV29-1 | CSVVLLRDSLYEQYF | TGCAGCGTTGTCTTATTAAGGGACAGCTTATACGAGCAGTACTTC
TRBJ2-2 | NA | NA | TRBV6-2/TRBV6-3 | CVSSYRDTGELFF | TGTGTCAGCAGTTACAGAGACACCGGGGAGCTGTTTTTT
TRBJ2-5 | NA | TRBD2 | TRBV7-2 | CASSLMGAGLETQYF | TGTGCCAGCAGCCTAATGGGAGCGGGACTGGAGACCCAGTACTTC
TRBJ2-5 | NA | NA | TRBV15 | CATVGGETQYF | TGTGCCACCGTCGGCGGAGAGACCCAGTACTTC
TRBJ1-6 | few | NA | TRBV20-1 | CSARRSADSPLHF | TGCAGTGCTAGACGGTCTGCAGATTCACCCCTCCACTTT
TRBJ2-5 | NA | NA | TRBV29-1 | CSVEDPIFRGKETQYF | TGCAGCGTTGAAGATCCTATATTTCGGGGTAAAGAGACCCAGTACTTC
TRBJ1-2 | few | TRBD1 | TRBV29-1 | CSVGPFGTAGYTF | TGCAGCGTTGGGCCATTCGGGACAGCCGGCTACACCTTC
TRBJ1-1 | NA | NA | TRBV3-1 | CASSQVTLGRENTEAFF | TGTGCCAGCAGCCAGGTGACCCTGGGACGGGAGAACACTGAAGCTTTCTTT
TRBJ2-2 | NA | TRBD2 | TRBV9 | CASSMGLTQNTGELFF | TGTGCCAGCAGCATGGGACTAACGCAGAACACCGGGGAGCTGTTTTTT
TRBJ2-7 | many | NA | TRBV20-1 | CSARDEPGHILGAGEQYF | TGCAGTGCTAGAGATGAACCGGGACATATTTTGGGGGCGGGGGAGCAGTACTTC
TRBJ2-1 | few | TRBD2 | TRBV2 | CASLPGTRGLRNEQFF | TGTGCCAGCCTCCCCGGGACTAGGGGTCTGCGGAATGAGCAGTTCTTC
TRBJ2-1 | once | TRBD2 | TRBV6-2/TRBV6-3 | CASSRFSGRVNNEQFF | TGTGCCAGCAGTCGGTTCAGCGGGAGAGTCAACAATGAGCAGTTCTTC
TRBJ2-1 | NA | NA | TRBV15 | CATSRVGNSYNEQFF | TGTGCCACCAGCAGAGTTGGGAACTCCTACAATGAGCAGTTCTTC
TRBJ2-6 | NA | TRBD1 | TRBV7-3 | CASSLQGVSPSLTF | TGTGCCAGCAGCCTCCAGGGGGTCAGCCCGAGCCTGACTTTC
TRBJ2-5 | NA | TRBD2 | TRBV7-9 | CTSSWEGRETQYF | TGTACCAGCAGCTGGGAGGGGAGAGAGACCCAGTACTTC
TRBJ1-4 | few | TRBD1 | TRBV24-1 | CAPSGTGNEKLFF | TGTGCCCCCTCCGGGACAGGGAATGAAAAACTGTTTTTT
TRBJ2-2 | NA | TRBD1 | TRBV7-6 | CASSSTTGSPGELFF | TGTGCCAGCAGCTCAACGACAGGGTCCCCCGGGGAGCTGTTTTTT
TRBJ2-3 | NA | TRBD2 | TRBV20-1 | CSALRLAGSTDTQYF | TGCAGTGCTCTTCGACTAGCGGGATCCACAGATACGCAGTATTTT
TRBJ1-2 | NA | NA | TRBV29-1 | CSVGRSLSEGYTF | TGCAGCGTCGGAAGGTCTCTTTCGGAAGGCTACACCTTC
TRBJ1-2 | NA | NA | TRBV9 | CASSALIGPSNYGYTF | TGTGCCAGCAGCGCCCTGATAGGGCCCTCTAACTATGGCTACACCTTC
TRBJ2-7 | many | TRBD1 | TRBV6-2/TRBV6-3 | CASSYIMGQGADEQYF | TGTGCCAGCAGTTACATAATGGGACAGGGGGCCGACGAGCAGTACTTC
TRBJ1-1 | few | TRBD1 | TRBV10-2 | CASRRTGVNTEAFF | TGCGCCAGCAGGAGGACAGGGGTGAACACTGAAGCTTTCTTT
TRBJ2-5 | few | NA | TRBV19 | CASSTGQQETQYF | TGTGCCAGTAGTACCGGACAGCAAGAGACCCAGTACTTC
TRBJ2-6 | NA | NA | TRBV7-2 | CASSPVFPGANVLTF | TGTGCCAGCAGCCCGGTTTTCCCTGGGGCCAACGTCCTGACTTTC
TRBJ1-5 | few | NA | TRBV7-8 | CASSLGPGASNQPQHF | TGTGCCAGCAGCTTAGGCCCGGGGGCGAGCAATCAGCCCCAGCATTTT
TRBJ2-3 | NA | NA | TRBV6-1 | CASSELFSTDTQYF | TGTGCCAGCAGTGAGTTATTTAGCACAGATACGCAGTATTTT
TRBJ2-2 | few | NA | TRBV5-1 | CASSLTYAGTQLNTGELFF | TGCGCCAGCAGCTTGACCTATGCCGGGACCCAATTGAACACCGGGGAGCTGTTTTTT
TRBJ2-7 | few | NA | TRBV11-1 | CASSLMGDEQYF | TGTGCCAGCAGCTTAATGGGCGACGAGCAGTACTTC
TRBJ2-1 | many | TRBD2 | TRBV19 | CASSMTSGSLNEQFF | TGTGCCAGTAGTATGACTAGCGGGAGCCTCAATGAGCAGTTCTTC